The present T cell receptor beta chain was sequenced within a study of T-cell memory formation after mild COVID-19. Study as a whole: TCR clusters largely stayed donor specific.

This clonotype has just a few counts. Its antigen is still unknown. Findings and limits, study-wide: Contracting CD4+ clones lay largely in CM and EM, with CD8+ ones residing in EMRA. Later expanders leaned CD4+, whereas clones that contracted between day 15 and 85 were balanced CD4/CD8.

5'RACE with constant-segment primers yielded barcoded, UMI-tagged TCR alpha and TCR beta cDNA libraries. TCRdb independently ran MiXCR on the 5' RACE reads; one entry per CDR3 protein. The sample holds 470,000 or so distinct CDR3 sequences, about 23% seen once. The J segment lost 8 bases and the V segment lost 2 bases, leaving 0 bases of the junction unmatched. There are 12 residues in the CDR3. The germline gives CDR1 KGHDR, CDR2 SFDVKD. The chain couples TRBV24-1 to TRBJ1-2, with 8 nucleotides matching TRBD1. Sequencing was performed on PBMCs or a T cell subset sorted from them (not recorded which). The sequence derives from an adult woman who had mild COVID-19 (a few samples of this study predate the infection). Cell type and time point are not known. CDR3 bases: TGTGCCACCAGTGATTGGACAGGGGGCTACACCTTC. Translating gives CATSDWTGGYTF.